The 17 T cell receptor beta chains listed next were all sequenced from one sample in a study of blood T cell repertoires in COVID-19. Repertoires were generated with immunoSEQ multiplex PCR, while TCRdb's copy carries only in-frame clones and drops some. The sample lists roughly 140,000 clones, 80% to 90% occurring once. Input material: peripheral blood. Receptor source: a human donor in a cohort sampled during active COVID-19.

The chain is built from TRBV6-5 and TRBJ1-1; TRBD1 might be the D (6 bases). Germline V gene lookup returns CDR1 MNHEY and CDR2 SVGAGI. CDR3 length: 13 amino acids. Trimming removed 6 bases at V and 6 bases at J, with 14 bases between. For the CDR3, the DNA is TGTGCCAGCAGCGGGGAAGGACAGTCTGAAGCTTTCTTT. Its protein is CASSGEGQSEAFF.

CDR3 sequence: CASTHPDGGSSTEAFF. In nucleotides, the CDR3 is TGTGCCAGCACCCACCCTGACGGGGGTTCGAGTACTGAAGCTTTCTTT. The gene calls are TRBV7-9 and TRBJ1-1; D perhaps matches TRBD1 (5 bases). The CDR3 has 16 amino acids. Trimming pared 7 bases from V and 5 bases from J, leaving 23 bases between. Germline V gives CDR1 SEHNR, CDR2 FQNEAQ (reference sequence).

The chain couples TRBV2 to TRBJ2-1; 10 nucleotides agree with TRBD2. Per germline, CDR1 SNHLY and CDR2 FYNNEI. The length of the CDR3 is 13 residues. Unmatched junction bases numbered 6, after V lost 7 bases and J lost 9 bases. CDR3 in DNA: TGTGCCAGCATCTGGGGACTAGCGACTGAGCAGTTCTTC. It encodes CASIWGLATEQFF.

V usage is TRBV10-3 and J usage is TRBJ2-5; D not certain. This CDR3 has 13 amino acids. The ends were cut back, 2 bases at V and 1 base at J, with 5 bases in the middle. Per germline, CDR1 ENHRY and CDR2 SYGVKD. The CDR3 DNA follows: TGTGCCATCAGTGAGGCGGTCCAAGAGACCCAGTACTTC. Translating gives CAISEAVQETQYF.

V gene TRBV23-1 combines with J gene TRBJ1-1, with 7 bases lining up with TRBD1. TRBV23-1 is known as an ORF, though its function is uncertain. The CDR3 totals 14 residues. With V trimmed by 4 bases and J by 1 base, 3 bases remained unmatched. CDR3 amino acids: CASSPGTANTEAFF. Here the CDR3 DNA reads TGCGCCAGCAGTCCCGGGACAGCGAACACTGAAGCTTTCTTT.

This chain connects TRBV7-2 to TRBJ1-5; D is possibly TRBD1 (6 bases). This CDR3 contains 14 residues. Per germline, CDR1 SGHTA and CDR2 FQGNSA. V lost 5 bases and J 4 bases, leaving 12 bases between the germline ends. The CDR3 nucleotides read TGTGCCAGCAGCCCCGGGACATATAATCAGCCCCAGCATTTT. This encodes CASSPGTYNQPQHF.

The chain recombines TRBV4-1 with TRBJ1-4; 8 nucleotides agree with TRBD1. Germline V gene sequence: CDR1 MGHRA, CDR2 YSYEKL. This CDR3 has 14 residues. Trimming at V came to 3 bases and at J to 8 bases, leaving 5 bases not matched to a gene. The CDR3 sequence: CASSQTGDREKLFF. CDR3 coding DNA: TGCGCCAGCAGCCAGACAGGGGATAGAGAAAAACTGTTTTTT.

The chain has TRBV7-8 and TRBJ2-7, with TRBD2 matching over 12 bases. Germline V CDR1 and CDR2: SGHVS, FQNEAQ. With V trimmed by 5 bases and J by 2 bases, 7 bases remained unmatched. The CDR3 is 16 amino acids. The CDR3 bases are TGTGCCAGCAGCCCCACTAGCGGGGGGCTTACCTACGAGCAGTACTTC. As protein: CASSPTSGGLTYEQYF.

The CDR3 region is CASSFNTGGGETQYF. DNA of the CDR3: TGTGCCAGCAGCTTTAATACGGGGGGTGGAGAGACCCAGTACTTC. This chain links TRBV7-2 with TRBJ2-5; 7 bases map to TRBD2. Germline V CDR1 and CDR2: SGHTA, FQGNSA. The CDR3 is 15 residues long. V was clipped by 3 bases and J by 4 bases; unmatched bases: 8.

V gene TRBV4-1 combines with J gene TRBJ1-2; tentative D call: TRBD1 (5 bases). This CDR3 spans 11 amino acids. Trimming removed 1 base at V and 8 bases at J, with 5 bases between. In germline, CDR1 is MGHRA, CDR2 YSYEKL. The CDR3 loop reads CASSQAGGYTF. CDR3 in DNA: TGCGCCAGCAGCCAAGCAGGGGGCTACACCTTC.

The chain combines TRBV4-1 with TRBJ2-5; 11 bases are a match to TRBD2. CDR3 length: 16 amino acids. Germline CDR1 is MGHRA and CDR2 is YSYEKL. The trim removed 1 base at V and 4 bases at J, leaving 5 bases unmatched. CDR3 sequence (DNA): TGCGCCAGCAGCCAAGGGCTAGCGGGGGGAGGAGAGACCCAGTACTTC. Translated, it gives CASSQGLAGGGETQYF.

This chain's CDR3 is CASSDGQGNQPQHF. In DNA form, the CDR3 reads TGTGCCAGCAGTGACGGACAGGGGAATCAGCCCCAGCATTTT. This chain links TRBV6-2 or TRBV6-3 with TRBJ1-5; 9 nucleotides match TRBD1. After removal of 5 bases from V and 4 bases from J, the junction contained 3 bases not matched to a gene. The CDR3 has 14 amino acids. The germline V gene has CDR1 MNHEY and CDR2 SVGEGT.

V and J are TRBV27 and TRBJ1-3, with a weak D call TRBD1 (6 bases). V gave up 5 bases and J gave up 0 bases, with 17 bases separating them. Germline V lookup: CDR1 MNHEY, CDR2 SMNVEV (reference sequence). The CDR3 runs 17 residues. This CDR3 reads CASSPNTGSPSGNTIYF. CDR3 nucleotide sequence: TGTGCCAGCAGTCCGAATACAGGGTCCCCCTCTGGAAACACCATATATTTT.

The chain joins TRBV2 to TRBJ2-7; TRBD1 aligns across 9 bases. CDR3 length equals 14 residues. With V trimmed by 8 bases and J by 5 bases, 10 bases remained unmatched. CDR1 SNHLY and CDR2 FYNNEI come from the germline V gene. The CDR3 DNA sequence: TGTGCCAGCCGCCAGGGGACAGGGCAAGACGAGCAGTACTTC. Protein: CASRQGTGQDEQYF.

The genes are TRBV4-3 and TRBJ1-6; the D is unclear. The ends were cut back, 0 bases at V and 6 bases at J, with 3 bases in the middle. Germline V gives CDR1 LGHNA, CDR2 YSLEER. The CDR3 spans 13 residues. The CDR3: CASSQDSNSPLHF. The CDR3 DNA follows: TGCGCCAGCAGCCAAGACAGTAATTCACCCCTCCACTTT.

The gene calls are TRBV4-3 and TRBJ2-3; possible D gene TRBD2, 6 bases. Germline assignment: CDR1 LGHNA and CDR2 YSLEER. Trimming took off 1 base at V and 4 bases at J, with 15 bases between the two ends. This CDR3 has 16 residues. CDR3 DNA: TGCGCCAGCAGCCAAGGGTTCGGCGGGGAGGCAGATACGCAGTATTTT. It yields the protein CASSQGFGGEADTQYF.

The genes are TRBV11-3 and TRBJ2-7; TRBD1 agrees at 8 bases. The CDR3 has 15 amino acids. Germline V gives CDR1 SGHNT, CDR2 YENEEA. The trim removed 5 bases at V and 7 bases at J, leaving 13 bases unmatched. The CDR3: CASSLGGQARPEQYF. The CDR3 coding sequence is TGTGCCAGCAGCCTAGGGGGACAGGCGCGCCCTGAGCAGTACTTC.